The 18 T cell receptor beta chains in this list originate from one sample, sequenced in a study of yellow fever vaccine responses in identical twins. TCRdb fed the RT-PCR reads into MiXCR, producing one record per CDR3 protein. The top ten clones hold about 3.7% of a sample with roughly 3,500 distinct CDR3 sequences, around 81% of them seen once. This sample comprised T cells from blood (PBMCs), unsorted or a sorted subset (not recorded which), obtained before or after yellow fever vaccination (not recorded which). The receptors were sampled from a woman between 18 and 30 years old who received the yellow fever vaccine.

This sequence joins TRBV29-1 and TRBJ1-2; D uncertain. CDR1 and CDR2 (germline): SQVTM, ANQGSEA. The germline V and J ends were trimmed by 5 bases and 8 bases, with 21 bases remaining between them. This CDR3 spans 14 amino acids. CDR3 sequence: CSVLSPGTNLGYTF. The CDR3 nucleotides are TGCAGCGTTCTTTCACCGGGAACGAATCTAGGCTACACCTTC.

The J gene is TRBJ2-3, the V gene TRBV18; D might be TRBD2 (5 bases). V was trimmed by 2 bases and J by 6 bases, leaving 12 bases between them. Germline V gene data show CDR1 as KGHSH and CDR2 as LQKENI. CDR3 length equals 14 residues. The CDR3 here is CASSPRVASDTQYF. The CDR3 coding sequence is TGTGCCAGCTCACCAAGGGTAGCGTCTGATACGCAGTATTTT.

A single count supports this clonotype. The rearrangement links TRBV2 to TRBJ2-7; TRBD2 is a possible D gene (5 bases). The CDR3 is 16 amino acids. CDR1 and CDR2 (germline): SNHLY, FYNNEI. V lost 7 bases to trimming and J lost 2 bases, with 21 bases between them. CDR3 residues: CASTTSIRTETYEQYF. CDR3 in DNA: TGTGCCAGCACTACATCAATCCGGACTGAAACCTACGAGCAGTACTTC.

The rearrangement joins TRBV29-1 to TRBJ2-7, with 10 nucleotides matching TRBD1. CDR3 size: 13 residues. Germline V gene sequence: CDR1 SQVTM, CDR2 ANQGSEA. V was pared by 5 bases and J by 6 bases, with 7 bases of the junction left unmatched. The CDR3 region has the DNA TGCAGCGTTCCCGGGACAGGGGCATCCGAGCAGTACTTC. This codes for CSVPGTGASEQYF.

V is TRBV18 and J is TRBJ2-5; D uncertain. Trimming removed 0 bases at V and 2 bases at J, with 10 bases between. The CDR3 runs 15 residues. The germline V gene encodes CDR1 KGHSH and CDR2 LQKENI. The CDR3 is CASSPPVRMQETQYF. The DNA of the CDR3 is TGTGCCAGCTCACCACCGGTCCGGATGCAAGAGACCCAGTACTTC.

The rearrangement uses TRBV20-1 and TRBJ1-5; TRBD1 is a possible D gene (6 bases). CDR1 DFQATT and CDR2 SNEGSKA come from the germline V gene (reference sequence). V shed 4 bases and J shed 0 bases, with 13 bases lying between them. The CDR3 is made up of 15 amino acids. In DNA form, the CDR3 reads TGCAGTGCTATGGGAGGGGGAGGTAGCAATCAGCCCCAGCATTTT. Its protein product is CSAMGGGGSNQPQHF.

CDR3 amino acids: CASSARGLEETQYF. The CDR3 nucleotides are TGTGCCAGCAGCGCACGTGGACTGGAAGAGACCCAGTACTTC. The chain links TRBV11-1 to TRBJ2-5; weak D call: TRBD2 (5 bases). V was trimmed by 5 bases and J by 3 bases, leaving 13 bases between them. Germline V CDR1 and CDR2: SGHAT, FQDESV (reference sequence). This CDR3 region has 14 residues.

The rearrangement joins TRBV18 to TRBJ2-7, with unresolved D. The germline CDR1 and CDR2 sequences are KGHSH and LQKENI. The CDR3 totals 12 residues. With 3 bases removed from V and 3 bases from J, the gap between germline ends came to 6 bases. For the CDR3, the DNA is TGTGCCAGCTCACCTTTGGGCTACGAGCAGTACTTC. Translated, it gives CASSPLGYEQYF.

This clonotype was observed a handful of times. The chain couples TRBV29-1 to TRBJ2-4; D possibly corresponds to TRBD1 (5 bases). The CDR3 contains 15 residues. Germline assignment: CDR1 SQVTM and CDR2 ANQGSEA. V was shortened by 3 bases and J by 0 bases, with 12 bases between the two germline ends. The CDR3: CSVEGGHLAKNIQYF. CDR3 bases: TGCAGCGTTGAGGGCGGACACCTAGCCAAAAACATTCAGTACTTC. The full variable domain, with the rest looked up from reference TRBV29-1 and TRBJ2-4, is SAVISQKPSRDICQRGTSLTIQCQVDSQVTMMFWYRQQPGQSLTLIATANQGSEATYESGFVIDKFPISRPNLTFSTLTVSNMSPEDSSIYLCSVEGGHLAKNIQYFGAGTRLSVL.

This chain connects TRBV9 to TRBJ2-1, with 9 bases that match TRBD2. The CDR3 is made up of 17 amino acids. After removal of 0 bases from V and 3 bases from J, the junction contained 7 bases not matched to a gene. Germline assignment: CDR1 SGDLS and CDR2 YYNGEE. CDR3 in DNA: TGTGCCAGCAGCGTAGGAGGCGGGACTAGCCGCTACAATGAGCAGTTCTTC. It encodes CASSVGGGTSRYNEQFF.

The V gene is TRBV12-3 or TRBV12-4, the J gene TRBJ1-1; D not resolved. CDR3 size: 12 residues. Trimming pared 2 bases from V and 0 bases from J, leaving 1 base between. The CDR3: CASSLLNTEAFF. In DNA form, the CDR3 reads TGTGCCAGCAGTTTACTGAACACTGAAGCTTTCTTT.

CDR3 sequence reads: CASSQDWSPSTDTQYF. CDR3 sequence (DNA): TGTGCCAGCAGCCAAGATTGGAGTCCCAGCACAGATACGCAGTATTTT. V usage is TRBV3-1 and J usage is TRBJ2-3; D gene uncertain. Trimming took off 0 bases at V and 0 bases at J, with 10 bases between the two ends. CDR1 LGHDT and CDR2 YNNKEL come from the germline V gene (reference sequence). This CDR3 spans 16 amino acids.

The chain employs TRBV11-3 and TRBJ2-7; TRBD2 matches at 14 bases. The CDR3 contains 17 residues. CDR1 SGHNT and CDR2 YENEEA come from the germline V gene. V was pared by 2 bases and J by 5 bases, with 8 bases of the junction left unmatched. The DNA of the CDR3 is TGTGCCAGCAGCTTACCGGGACTAGCGGGAGTGATGGACGAGCAGTACTTC. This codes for CASSLPGLAGVMDEQYF.

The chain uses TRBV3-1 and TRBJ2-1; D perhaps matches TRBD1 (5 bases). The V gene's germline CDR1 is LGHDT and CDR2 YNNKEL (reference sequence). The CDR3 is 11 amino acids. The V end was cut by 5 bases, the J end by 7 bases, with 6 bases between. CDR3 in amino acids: CASSYRNEQFF. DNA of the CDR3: TGTGCCAGCAGCTACAGGAATGAGCAGTTCTTC.

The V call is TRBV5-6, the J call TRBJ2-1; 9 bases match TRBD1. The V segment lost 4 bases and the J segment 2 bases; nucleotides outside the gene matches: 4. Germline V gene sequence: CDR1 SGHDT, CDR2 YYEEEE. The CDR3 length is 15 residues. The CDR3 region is CASSAGQGPYNEQFF. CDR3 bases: TGTGCCAGCAGCGCGGGACAGGGCCCCTACAATGAGCAGTTCTTC.

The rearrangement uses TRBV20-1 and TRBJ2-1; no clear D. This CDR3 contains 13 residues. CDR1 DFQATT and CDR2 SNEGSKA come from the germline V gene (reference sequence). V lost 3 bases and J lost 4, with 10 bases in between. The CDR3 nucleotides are TGCAGTGCTAGTTCCTACGGGTACAATGAGCAGTTCTTC. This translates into CSASSYGYNEQFF.

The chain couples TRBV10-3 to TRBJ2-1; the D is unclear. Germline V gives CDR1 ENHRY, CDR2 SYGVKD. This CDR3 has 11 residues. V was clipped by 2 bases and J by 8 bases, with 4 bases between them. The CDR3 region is CAISEGYEQFF. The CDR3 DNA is TGTGCCATCAGTGAGGGGTATGAGCAGTTCTTC.

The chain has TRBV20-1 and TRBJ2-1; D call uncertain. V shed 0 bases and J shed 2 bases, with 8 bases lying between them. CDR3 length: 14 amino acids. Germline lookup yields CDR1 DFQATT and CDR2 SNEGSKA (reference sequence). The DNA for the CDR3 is TGCAGTGCTAGAGATGGCGAGGCCTACAATGAGCAGTTCTTC. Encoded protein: CSARDGEAYNEQFF.